This paragraph covers one TCR beta chain sequence. A single record per CDR3 protein comes from TCRdb applying MiXCR to the RACE reads. In the table there are approximately 97,000 distinct CDR3 sequences, 25% to 30% of which are singletons. The time point denotes: patch test 3, about 24 weeks after DPC sensitization. Stated treatment: therapeutic diphenylcyclopropenone sensitization with weekly scalp DPC. At every patch-test visit, blood was drawn before the patch test was applied. The data belong to a study of human T cells and chemical hapten exposure. Study information: Small pooled library volume differences chiefly drove per-sample TCR yield variation.

This CDR3 region has 14 residues. Trimming took 1 base from V and 9 from J, leaving 13 bases between them. The germline CDR1 and CDR2 sequences are LNHNV and YYDKDF (reference sequence). The receptor was isolated from a man aged 35-49 years with alopecia areata. Some clones in this sample may be carry-over from other donors' samples. Material: whole blood, obtained in connection with sensitization to the hapten diphenylcyclopropenone (DPC). The chain has TRBV15 and TRBJ1-5; possibly TRBD1 for D (5 bases). CDR3 amino acids: CATSRGGTSRPQHF. In DNA, the CDR3 is TGTGCCACCAGCAGAGGAGGGACCTCCCGGCCCCAGCATTTT. Variable domain in full (rest from reference TRBV15 and TRBJ1-5): DAMVIQNPRYQVTQFGKPVTLSCSQTLNHNVMYWYQQKSSQAPKLLFHYYDKDFNNEADTPDNFQSRRPNTSFCFLDIRSPGLGDTAMYLCATSRGGTSRPQHFGDGTRLSIL.